This T cell receptor beta chain was recovered during a study of CD8 T cells in ankylosing spondylitis. Whole-study results and caveats: The study identified a TCR beta motif of roughly eight highly homologous variants that appeared characteristic of ankylosing spondylitis blood. Clones tied to disease were said to be significantly enriched in matched ankylosing spondylitis synovial fluid.

The CDR3 has 15 amino acids. With V trimmed by 7 bases and J by 4 bases, 12 bases remained unmatched. Germline loops: CDR1 MDHEN, CDR2 SYDVKM. Details on this clonotype: Its antigen is unidentified.

As the method for making TCR beta libraries, quantitative 5'-RACE with molecular barcodes was used. One entry per CDR3 protein results from TCRdb running MiXCR on the 5' RACE reads. The sample holds approximately 140,000 distinct CDR3 sequences, approximately 9.2% seen once. The rearrangement links TRBV28 to TRBJ2-7; 8 bases are a match to TRBD2. The TCR comes from a male donor with ankylosing spondylitis. What was sequenced was synovial fluid, either unsorted or a sorted T cell fraction (not recorded which). The DNA for the CDR3 is TGTGCCAGCACCCCCGCAACGGGAGGGCCTTACGAGCAGTACTTC. It encodes CASTPATGGPYEQYF.